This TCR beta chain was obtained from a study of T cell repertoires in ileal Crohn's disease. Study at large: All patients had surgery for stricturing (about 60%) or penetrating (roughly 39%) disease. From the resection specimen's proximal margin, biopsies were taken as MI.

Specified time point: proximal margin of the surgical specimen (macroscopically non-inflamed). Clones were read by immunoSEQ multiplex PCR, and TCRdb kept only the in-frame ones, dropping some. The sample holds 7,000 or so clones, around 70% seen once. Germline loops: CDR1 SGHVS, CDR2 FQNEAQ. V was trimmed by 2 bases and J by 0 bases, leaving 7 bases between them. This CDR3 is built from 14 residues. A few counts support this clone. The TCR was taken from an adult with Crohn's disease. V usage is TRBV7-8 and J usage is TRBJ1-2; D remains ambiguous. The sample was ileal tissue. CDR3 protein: CASSLWETNYGYTF. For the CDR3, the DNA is TGTGCCAGCAGCTTATGGGAAACTAACTATGGCTACACCTTC.